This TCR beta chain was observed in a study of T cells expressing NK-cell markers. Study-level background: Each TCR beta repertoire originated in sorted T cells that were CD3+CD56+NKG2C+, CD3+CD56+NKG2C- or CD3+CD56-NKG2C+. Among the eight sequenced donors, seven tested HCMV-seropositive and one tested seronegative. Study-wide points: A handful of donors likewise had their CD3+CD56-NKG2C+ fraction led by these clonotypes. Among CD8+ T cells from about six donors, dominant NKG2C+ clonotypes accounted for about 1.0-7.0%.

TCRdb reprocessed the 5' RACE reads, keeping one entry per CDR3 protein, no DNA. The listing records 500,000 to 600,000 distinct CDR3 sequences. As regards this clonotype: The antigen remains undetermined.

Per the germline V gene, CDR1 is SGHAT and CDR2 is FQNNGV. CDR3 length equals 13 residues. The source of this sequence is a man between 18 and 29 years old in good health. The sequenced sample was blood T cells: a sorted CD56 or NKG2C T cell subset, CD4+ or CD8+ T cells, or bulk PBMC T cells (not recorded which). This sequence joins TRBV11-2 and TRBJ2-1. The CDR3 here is CASSSGIYNEQFF.